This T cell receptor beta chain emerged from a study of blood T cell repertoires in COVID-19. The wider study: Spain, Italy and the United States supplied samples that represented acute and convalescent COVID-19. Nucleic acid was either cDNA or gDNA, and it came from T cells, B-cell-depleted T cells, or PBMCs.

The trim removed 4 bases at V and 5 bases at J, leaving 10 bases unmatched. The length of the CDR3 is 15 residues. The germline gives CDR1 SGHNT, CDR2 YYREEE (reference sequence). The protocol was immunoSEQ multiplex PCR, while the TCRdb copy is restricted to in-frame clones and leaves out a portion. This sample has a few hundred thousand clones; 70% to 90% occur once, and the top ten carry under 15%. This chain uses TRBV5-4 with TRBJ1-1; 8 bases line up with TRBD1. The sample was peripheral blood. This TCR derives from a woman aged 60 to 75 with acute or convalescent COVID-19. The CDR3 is CASSPTDRVGTEAFF. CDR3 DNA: TGTGCCAGCAGCCCCACGGACAGGGTAGGAACTGAAGCTTTCTTT.